The 2 T cell receptor beta chains presented below share a single source sample, sequenced in a study of graft-versus-host responses after intestinal transplantation. Clones were sequenced by immunoSEQ multiplex PCR, and TCRdb holds only the in-frame ones, with some missing. The sample lists more than 50,000 clones, under 95% occurring once. The sequenced sample was PBMCs, obtained roughly 120 days after intestinal transplantation. The receptors were gathered from a human patient who received an intestinal transplant, so some T cells may come from the graft donor.

Regarding this clone: An end of the junction does not agree with germline; a read error may underlie this. The V gene is TRBV7-2, the J gene TRBJ2-5, with 7 nucleotides matching TRBD2. CDR1 SGHTA and CDR2 FQGNSA come from the germline V gene. This CDR3 comprises 13 residues. CDR3 sequence reads: CASSLAERETQYF. CDR3 nucleotides: TGTGCCAGCAGCCTAGCGGAGAGAGAGACCCAGTACTTC.

The chain uses TRBV11-2 and TRBJ1-1; TRBD1 matches at 8 bases. V was pared by 7 bases and J by 10 bases, with 14 bases of the junction left unmatched. This CDR3 comprises 14 residues. The V gene's germline CDR1 is SGHAT and CDR2 FQNNGV. CDR3: CASIDSDRGGGAFF. CDR3 in DNA: TGTGCCAGCATCGACTCAGACAGGGGCGGAGGAGCTTTCTTT.